This TCR beta chain was profiled in a study of blood T cell repertoires in COVID-19. Study overall: Acute and convalescent COVID-19 specimens originated in the United States, Italy and Spain. Nucleic acid was either cDNA or gDNA, and it came from T cells, B-cell-depleted T cells, or PBMCs.

J was trimmed by 1 base and V by 0 bases; bases with no gene match: 9. This CDR3 contains 17 residues. Germline V CDR1 and CDR2: SGDLS, YYNGEE. Original handling: Amplification of reference gene primers was used by the study to estimate nucleated cell counts. Only in-frame clones appear in the TCRdb table, and some are missing; sequencing was by immunoSEQ multiplex PCR. V and J calls plus clone size are reproduced from that table; the DNA served to infer D and trimming. Here the sample spans roughly 80,000 clones, 86% being singletons. The source of this sequence is a woman aged 55-75 years with acute or convalescent COVID-19. This chain joins TRBV9 and TRBJ1-2, with 7 bases lining up with TRBD1. The sample taken for sequencing was peripheral blood. The CDR3 sequence: CASSVEVGTAVNYGYTF. The DNA of the CDR3 is TGTGCCAGCAGCGTAGAGGTCGGGACAGCCGTTAACTATGGCTACACCTTC.